The 29 T cell receptor beta chains below were found in one sample sequenced in a study of vaccination effects on CD4 cells after COVID-19. These receptors have no known antigen. The data were produced by immunoSEQ multiplex PCR, yet TCRdb's version contains in-frame clones alone and is incomplete. The sample lists about 73,000 clones, around 78% occurring once. After expansion with viral peptide pools in the ViraFEST assay, antigen-specific CD4+ T cells were sequenced. CD4+ T cell isolation took place after less than 13 days of culture. No vaccinee had earlier SARS-CoV-2 infection, and nucleocapsid antibodies were negative. This specimen consisted of CD4+ T cells from PBMCs cultured with SARS-CoV-2 spike peptides, obtained before COVID-19 vaccination. The receptor source for this set is a human donor who received a COVID-19 vaccine.

The genes are TRBV3-1 (or the pseudogene TRBV3-2) and TRBJ1-2, with TRBD1 matching 7 bases. This CDR3 is built from 15 residues. Germline V CDR1 and CDR2: LGHDT, YNNKEL (reference sequence). V shed 1 base, J shed 5 bases, and the junction held 7 bases outside the gene matches. CDR3: CASSQGQGGAYGYTF. The CDR3 region has the DNA TGTGCCAGCAGCCAAGGTCAGGGGGGGGCTTATGGCTACACCTTC.

This chain joins TRBV5-1 and TRBJ2-4; TRBD2 is a possible D gene (6 bases). CDR1 SGHRS and CDR2 YFSETQ come from the germline V gene. This CDR3 comprises 16 residues. V was pared by 4 bases and J by 8 bases, with 22 bases between. CDR3 protein: CASSPDPSPGGDIQYF. CDR3 bases: TGCGCCAGCAGCCCCGACCCCTCGCCCGGGGGTGACATTCAGTACTTC. The whole variable domain, remainder taken from reference TRBV5-1 and TRBJ2-4, is KAGVTQTPRYLIKTRGQQVTLSCSPISGHRSVSWYQQTPGQGLQFLFEYFSETQRNKGNFPGRFSGRQFSNSRSEMNVSTLELGDSALYLCASSPDPSPGGDIQYFGAGTRLSVL.

This clone has only a few counts. V usage is TRBV9 and J usage is TRBJ1-3, with TRBD1 identical over 7 bases. With 3 bases clipped from V and 2 bases from J, the junction kept 8 bases outside the gene matches. CDR1 and CDR2 from the germline V gene are SGDLS and YYNGEE. The CDR3 has 16 amino acids. The CDR3 nucleotides are TGTGCCAGCAGCGGAGGGGGCAGGGAGGCTGGAAACACCATATATTTT. Amino acid sequence: CASSGGGREAGNTIYF.

DNA of the CDR3: TGTGCCAGTAGTATGAAAGGGGCGCGAGATGCAAACATTCAGTACTTC. Protein sequence: CASSMKGARDANIQYF. This chain joins TRBV19 and TRBJ2-4; possible D gene TRBD1, 5 bases. V lost 3 bases, J lost 6 bases, and 18 bases lay in between. The CDR3 has 16 amino acids. Germline CDR1 and CDR2: LNHDA and SQIVND (reference sequence).

V usage is TRBV12-3 or TRBV12-4 and J usage is TRBJ2-5; D gene ambiguous. The CDR3 runs to 13 residues. Trimming removed 2 bases at V and 5 bases at J, with 9 bases between. The CDR3 DNA is TGTGCCAGCAGTTTATTCCACCGGGAGACCCAGTACTTC. This encodes CASSLFHRETQYF.

This clone was observed once. The chain combines TRBV6-2 or TRBV6-3 with TRBJ2-5; D is possibly TRBD2 (7 bases). The germline V and J ends were trimmed by 2 bases and 4 bases, with 11 bases remaining between them. Looked up from germline, CDR1 is MNHEY and CDR2 is SVGEGT. The CDR3 loop spans 14 amino acids. This CDR3 is CASSYGGARETQYF. The CDR3 DNA reads as TGTGCCAGCAGTTACGGGGGGGCGCGAGAGACCCAGTACTTC.

The chain links TRBV5-1 to TRBJ1-1, with D perhaps matching TRBD1 (6 bases). This CDR3 is built from 13 residues. CDR1 is SGHRS and CDR2 is YFSETQ in the germline V gene. The germline V and J ends were trimmed by 1 base and 3 bases, with 7 bases remaining between them. The CDR3 sequence is CASSLTGYTEAFF. The DNA of the CDR3 is TGCGCCAGCAGCTTGACAGGGTACACTGAAGCTTTCTTT.

The chain carries TRBV24-1 and TRBJ2-3; 9 bases are a match to TRBD1. This CDR3 is 15 amino acids long. Trimming removed 6 bases from V and 4 bases from J; junction bases left unmatched: 7. Germline CDR1 KGHDR, CDR2 SFDVKD. The CDR3 sequence: CATSLGQGQADTQYF. As DNA, the CDR3 is TGTGCCACCAGTCTGGGACAGGGTCAGGCAGATACGCAGTATTTT.

The chain has TRBV24-1 and TRBJ2-1; 11 bases fit TRBD2. V trimming: 8 bases; J trimming: 4 bases; junction bases outside the gene matches: 3. This CDR3 region has 14 residues. Germline CDR1 reads KGHDR; CDR2 reads SFDVKD. Written as DNA, the CDR3 is TGTGCCACCAATAGCGGGGGGGGGTACAATGAGCAGTTCTTC. This translates into CATNSGGGYNEQFF.

The chain employs TRBV5-6 and TRBJ2-5; no clear D. CDR1 is SGHDT and CDR2 is YYEEEE in the germline V gene. This CDR3 has 13 amino acids. Between the trimmed V and J ends, which lost 1 base and 5 bases, there was a span of 9 bases. The CDR3 region is CASSLWIEETQYF. The CDR3 DNA follows: TGTGCCAGCAGCTTGTGGATTGAGGAGACCCAGTACTTC.

The chain recombines TRBV12-3 or TRBV12-4 with TRBJ1-1; weak D call: TRBD1 (5 bases). This CDR3 is built from 13 residues. Trimming shortened V by 5 bases and J by 3 bases, and 10 bases separated the two germline ends. Here the CDR3 reads CASSVDSYTEAFF. The CDR3 DNA is TGTGCCAGCAGTGTCGACAGCTACACTGAAGCTTTCTTT.

The chain combines TRBV6-5 with TRBJ1-4; 7 bases line up with TRBD1. This CDR3 spans 15 amino acids. Per the germline V gene, CDR1 is MNHEY and CDR2 is SVGAGI. Trimming cost V 7 bases and J 5 bases; bases outside gene matches: 10. The CDR3 here is CASTPGGRRNEKLFF. The DNA for the CDR3 is TGTGCCAGCACTCCAGGGGGACGGCGAAATGAAAAACTGTTTTTT.

This clone occurred a few times. The chain couples TRBV4-3 to TRBJ2-2; tentatively, D is TRBD2 (6 bases). From germline, CDR1 is LGHNA and CDR2 YSLEER. V lost 1 base and J lost 7, with 10 bases in between. This CDR3 contains 14 residues. DNA for the CDR3: TGCGCCAGCAGCCAAGCGGGGGTACACGGGGAGCTGTTTTTT. Its protein product is CASSQAGVHGELFF.

The gene calls are TRBV5-6 and TRBJ2-7; D is ambiguous. This CDR3 has 13 amino acids. The germline V gene encodes CDR1 SGHDT and CDR2 YYEEEE. Trimming took 0 bases from V and 3 from J, leaving 7 bases between them. The CDR3 DNA reads as TGTGCCAGCAGCTTGGGTGGTAACTACGAGCAGTACGTC. Translation gives CASSLGGNYEQYV.

This clone has more than one count but fewer than ten. This sequence joins TRBV4-2 and TRBJ1-3, with unresolved D. The CDR3 extends over 16 amino acids. V gave up 0 bases and J gave up 0 bases, with 9 bases separating them. Germline-derived CDR1 and CDR2 are LGHNA and YNFKEQ. The CDR3 DNA reads as TGTGCCAGCAGCCAAGAGGTCAGAAGCTCTGGAAACACCATATATTTT. Translating it yields CASSQEVRSSGNTIYF.

The rearrangement uses TRBV7-2 and TRBJ1-2, with 10 nucleotides matching TRBD1. CDR3 length: 16 amino acids. CDR1 SGHTA and CDR2 FQGNSA come from the germline V gene. Trimming removed 2 bases from V and 2 bases from J; junction bases left unmatched: 5. The DNA of the CDR3 is TGTGCCAGCAGCTTAACGTGGACAGGGGGAAACTATGGCTACACCTTC. Amino acids: CASSLTWTGGNYGYTF. Variable domain in full (rest from reference TRBV7-2 and TRBJ1-2): GAGVSQSPSNKVTEKGKDVELRCDPISGHTALYWYRQSLGQGLEFLIYFQGNSAPDKSGLPSDRFSAERTGGSVSTLTIQRTQQEDSAVYLCASSLTWTGGNYGYTFGSGTRLTVV.

J is TRBJ2-3 and V is TRBV7-8, with D unresolved. The germline V gene has CDR1 SGHVS and CDR2 FQNEAQ. The ends were cut back, 4 bases at V and 2 bases at J, with 13 bases in the middle. This CDR3 has 15 amino acids. The CDR3 DNA reads TGTGCCAGCAGCTCGGACCTTATATCCACAGATACGCAGTATTTT. Protein sequence: CASSSDLISTDTQYF.

The rearrangement joins TRBV15 to TRBJ1-3; 8 nucleotides agree with TRBD1. CDR3 size: 13 residues. Germline V gene data show CDR1 as LNHNV and CDR2 as YYDKDF (reference sequence). The trim removed 8 bases at V and 3 bases at J, leaving 3 bases unmatched. The CDR3 region is CATGQGSGNTIYF. CDR3 DNA: TGTGCCACCGGACAGGGAAGTGGAAACACCATATATTTT.

The chain couples TRBV6-5 to TRBJ2-3; a possible D gene is TRBD2 (5 bases). Trimming stripped 3 bases from V and 4 bases from J, with 11 bases between. This CDR3 is built from 14 residues. In germline, CDR1 is MNHEY, CDR2 SVGAGI. This chain's CDR3 is CASSYREGADTQYF. Here the CDR3 DNA reads TGTGCCAGCAGTTATCGAGAGGGAGCAGATACGCAGTATTTT.

This clone was seen a handful of times. V usage is TRBV11-3 and J usage is TRBJ1-1, with no clear D. Trimming shortened V by 3 bases and J by 1 base, and 6 bases separated the two germline ends. This CDR3 spans 13 amino acids. Germline loops: CDR1 SGHNT, CDR2 YENEEA. Here the CDR3 DNA reads TGTGCCAGCAGCTTTCAACAGAACACTGAAGCTTTCTTT. As protein: CASSFQQNTEAFF.

This chain uses TRBV6-1 with TRBJ1-2; tentative D call: TRBD1 (5 bases). Germline CDR1 and CDR2: MNHNS and SASEGT. Trimming left V 3 bases short and J 5 bases short, with 16 bases between. This CDR3 has 15 amino acids. The CDR3 nucleotides read TGTGCCAGCAGTGAGGGGGAAATAGAACGGTATGGCTACACCTTC. It specifies CASSEGEIERYGYTF.

The CDR3 here is CASSSRRTAKETQYF. The CDR3 DNA is TGTGCCAGCAGCTCAAGACGGACGGCTAAAGAGACCCAGTACTTC. The chain couples TRBV7-2 to TRBJ2-5; D ambiguous. Germline V lookup: CDR1 SGHTA, CDR2 FQGNSA. The germline V and J ends were trimmed by 4 bases and 3 bases, with 15 bases remaining between them. The CDR3 spans 15 residues.

The J gene is TRBJ2-5, the V gene TRBV7-3; the match to TRBD2 covers 11 bases. This CDR3 has 16 residues. Looked up from germline, CDR1 is SGHTA and CDR2 is FQGTGA. V trimming: 3 bases; J trimming: 1 base; junction bases outside the gene matches: 4. The CDR3 sequence: CASSLGGLAVQETQYF. Written as DNA, the CDR3 is TGTGCCAGCAGCTTGGGGGGACTAGCGGTCCAAGAGACCCAGTACTTC.

The chain couples TRBV24-1 to TRBJ2-5, with 7 positions matching TRBD2. The CDR3 has 15 residues. The J segment lost 4 bases and the V segment lost 3 bases, leaving 7 bases of the junction unmatched. The germline V gene has CDR1 KGHDR and CDR2 SFDVKD. The DNA for the CDR3 is TGTGCCACCAGTGATACGAGCGGGGTTGGAGAGACCCAGTACTTC. It specifies CATSDTSGVGETQYF.

This clone was detected once. The V gene is TRBV6-5, the J gene TRBJ1-1; D gene uncertain. This CDR3 spans 13 amino acids. Germline CDR1 and CDR2: MNHEY and SVGAGI. V was trimmed by 2 bases and J by 7 bases, leaving 11 bases between them. For the CDR3, the DNA is TGTGCCAGCAGTTACCTTGCTTCCTTTGAAGCTTTCTTT. The encoded protein is CASSYLASFEAFF.

This clone was recorded once. The V and J genes are TRBV2 and TRBJ1-1, with a possible D match to TRBD1 (5 bases). V was shortened by 8 bases and J by 3 bases, with 16 bases between the two germline ends. Germline V gene sequence: CDR1 SNHLY, CDR2 FYNNEI. The CDR3 has 14 amino acids. The DNA of the CDR3 is TGTGCCAGCGGCGCTTTGGGGGGTTACACTGAAGCTTTCTTT. It is translated as CASGALGGYTEAFF. The whole variable domain, remainder taken from reference TRBV2 and TRBJ1-1, is EPEVTQTPSHQVTQMGQEVILRCVPISNHLYFYWYRQILGQKVEFLVSFYNNEISEKSEIFDDQFSVERPDGSNFTLKIRSTKLEDSAMYFCASGALGGYTEAFFGQGTRLTVV.

This chain uses TRBV9 with TRBJ2-5, with D tentatively TRBD1 (6 bases). Between the trimmed V and J ends, which lost 0 bases and 4 bases, there was a span of 13 bases. Per germline, CDR1 SGDLS and CDR2 YYNGEE. This CDR3 is 15 amino acids long. DNA for the CDR3: TGTGCCAGCAGCGTAGATAGGGGGTCGGGAGAGACCCAGTACTTC. As protein: CASSVDRGSGETQYF.

With regard to this clone: The same CDR3 also results from other DNA sequences found in this sample. The chain carries TRBV6-5 and TRBJ1-1; no firm D call. The ends were cut back, 7 bases at V and 1 base at J, with 4 bases in the middle. Germline lookup yields CDR1 MNHEY and CDR2 SVGAGI. This CDR3 comprises 11 residues. The CDR3 bases are TGTGCCAGCACCGGGAACACTGAAGCTTTCTTT. Residues: CASTGNTEAFF.

V is TRBV11-3 and J is TRBJ2-2, with 7 bases matching TRBD2. CDR1 and CDR2 from the germline V gene are SGHNT and YENEEA. V trimming: 1 base; J trimming: 1 base; junction bases outside the gene matches: 0. The CDR3 extends over 15 amino acids. For the CDR3, the DNA is TGTGCCAGCAGCTTAGCGGGGGGGAACACCGGGGAGCTGTTTTTT. This gives the protein CASSLAGGNTGELFF. The full variable domain, with the rest looked up from reference TRBV11-3 and TRBJ2-2, is EAGVVQSPRYKIIEKKQPVAFWCNPISGHNTLYWYLQNLGQGPELLIRYENEEAVDDSQLPKDRFSAERLKGVDSTLKIQPAELGDSAVYLCASSLAGGNTGELFFGEGSRLTVL.